This paragraph reports one T cell receptor beta chain. Its specificity is unknown. As every portion of the isolated RNA was reverse transcribed, the sequencing read expressed TCRB transcripts. The data were produced by immunoSEQ multiplex PCR, yet TCRdb's version contains in-frame clones alone and is incomplete. The sample shows 360,000 or so clones, around a fifth of them seen only once. This sample is part of a study of beta chain features in type 1 diabetes. Study results and limitations: A greater similarity of naive, central memory and Treg TCRB repertoires was seen among patients than among healthy donors. For type 1 diabetes patients, VDJ junctions showed fewer insertions and more deletions.

Cells sorted by CD45RO/CCR7/CD25/CD127/CD95/CD27 comprised CD4+ naive, central memory, regulatory and stem cell-like memory cells. The germline V and J ends were trimmed by 5 bases and 4 bases, with 17 bases remaining between them. Germline CDR1 and CDR2: LNHDA and SQIVND (reference sequence). The CDR3 has 15 amino acids. The TCR originated in a woman aged 18-35 years in good health. The sample consisted of naive CD4+ T cells from blood. The V call is TRBV19, the J call TRBJ1-2, with a weak D call TRBD1 (6 bases). DNA of the CDR3: TGTGCCAGTAGTGCCAAGGCGACAGGTTTCTATGGCTACACCTTC. This sequence encodes CASSAKATGFYGYTF.